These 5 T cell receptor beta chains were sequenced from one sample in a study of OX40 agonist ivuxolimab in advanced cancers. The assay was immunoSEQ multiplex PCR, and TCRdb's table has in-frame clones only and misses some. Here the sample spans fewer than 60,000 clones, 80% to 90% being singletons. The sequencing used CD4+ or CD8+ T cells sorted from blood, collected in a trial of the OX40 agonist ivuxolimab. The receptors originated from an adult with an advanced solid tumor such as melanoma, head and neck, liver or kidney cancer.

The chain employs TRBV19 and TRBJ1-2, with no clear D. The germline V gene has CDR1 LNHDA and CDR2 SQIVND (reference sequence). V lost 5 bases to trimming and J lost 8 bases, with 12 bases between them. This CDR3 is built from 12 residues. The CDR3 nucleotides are TGTGCCAGTAGTCTTCGGACGGGGGGCTACACCTTC. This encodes CASSLRTGGYTF. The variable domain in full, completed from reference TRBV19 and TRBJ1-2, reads DGGITQSPKYLFRKEGQNVTLSCEQNLNHDAMYWYRQDPGQGLRLIYYSQIVNDFQKGDIAEGYSVSREKKESFPLTVTSAQKNPTAFYLCASSLRTGGYTFGSGTRLTVV.

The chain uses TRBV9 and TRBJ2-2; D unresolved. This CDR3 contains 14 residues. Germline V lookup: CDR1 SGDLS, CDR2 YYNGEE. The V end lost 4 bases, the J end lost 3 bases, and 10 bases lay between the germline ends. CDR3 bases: TGTGCCAGCAGCCCCGAAGGGTACACCGGGGAGCTGTTTTTT. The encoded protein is CASSPEGYTGELFF.

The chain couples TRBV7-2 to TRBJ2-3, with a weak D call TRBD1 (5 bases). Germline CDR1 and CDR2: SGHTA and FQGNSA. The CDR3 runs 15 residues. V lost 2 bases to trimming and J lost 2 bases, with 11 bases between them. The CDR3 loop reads CASSLLQGSTDTQYF. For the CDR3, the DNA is TGTGCCAGCAGCTTACTTCAGGGTTCCACAGATACGCAGTATTTT. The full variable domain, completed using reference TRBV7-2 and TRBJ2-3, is GAGVSQSPSNKVTEKGKDVELRCDPISGHTALYWYRQSLGQGLEFLIYFQGNSAPDKSGLPSDRFSAERTGGSVSTLTIQRTQQEDSAVYLCASSLLQGSTDTQYFGPGTRLTVL.

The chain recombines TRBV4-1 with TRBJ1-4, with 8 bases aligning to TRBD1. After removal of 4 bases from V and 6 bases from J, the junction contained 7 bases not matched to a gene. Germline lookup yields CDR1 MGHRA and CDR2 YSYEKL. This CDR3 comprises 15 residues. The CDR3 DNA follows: TGCGCCAGCAGCCTACTCCAGGGGGCTTATGAAAAACTGTTTTTT. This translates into CASSLLQGAYEKLFF.

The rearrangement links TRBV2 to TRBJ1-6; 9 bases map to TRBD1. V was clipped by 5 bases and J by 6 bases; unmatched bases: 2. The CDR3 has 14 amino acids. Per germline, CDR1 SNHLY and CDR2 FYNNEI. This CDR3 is CASSWTGVNSPLHF. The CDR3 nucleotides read TGTGCCAGCAGTTGGACAGGGGTTAATTCACCCCTCCACTTT.